This T cell receptor beta chain was documented in a study of T cells in Graves' hyperthyroidism and ophthalmopathy (dated by TCRdb to about 2019). Describing the broader study: Peripheral blood samples were taken at the time of initial diagnosis, prior to any treatment. To identify distinguishing TCR V-J signatures, a discovery cohort of roughly 100 patients was used, comprising 40 to 45 with Graves' ophthalmopathy and 55 to 65 with stable Graves' hyperthyroidism. An independent validation cohort of fewer than 20 hyperthyroidism patients and about 15 patients who later progressed to ophthalmopathy tested prospective prediction of ophthalmopathy. The approximately 100 discovery patients were divided at random into training and test sets in a 7:3 ratio. In addition, the study compared T-cell repertoires in thyroid tissue and in blood from roughly six Graves' hyperthyroidism patients. Once sampling was done, hyperthyroidism patients were given methimazole at a starting dose of 30 mg daily, whereas ophthalmopathy patients were given high-dose intravenous methylprednisolone. TCR Vbeta CDR3 sequencing of 120 to 150 peripheral blood samples (43 ophthalmopathy, about 75 hyperthyroidism and roughly 17 progressor patients) is reported in the paper. What the study reported, not specific to this receptor: A model built on a 13 V-J signature distinguished ophthalmopathy from stable hyperthyroidism, reaching around 87% sensitivity and 81.08% specificity in cross-validation and 80%/75% in testing. Most expanded thyroid clonotypes (frequency above 0.001) were also detected in blood, suggesting blood repertoires may reflect thyroid immune responses. During validation, the model predicted progression to ophthalmopathy a median of roughly 7.1 months ahead of onset, with 70.59% sensitivity and almost 75% specificity. No statistical method was used to set the sample size in advance, and investigators knew the group allocation.

The TCR beta CDR3 regions were amplified from the RNA transcripts. The TCR CDR3 was subjected to a first round of RT-PCR using the HTBI primer set and the Qiagen OneStep RT-PCR kit. The libraries were constructed in a second round of multiplex PCR and then size-selected and purified. Paired-end sequencing of the libraries was performed with 100 bp reads on an Illumina HiSeq2000. Per the source publication's procedure: SOAPnuke was used to process the raw data, throwing out any read that contained adapters or uncalled bases, had a mean Phred below 15, or lacked an exact constant-primer or identifier match. High-quality paired reads were merged with COPE v1.2.5, and unique nucleotide sequences were defined as clonotypes. MiTCR v1.1 was used to align the clonotypes against IMGT TRBV, TRBD and TRBJ reference segments. The analysis included only V-J combinations with a frequency above 0.0001, which together covered 99% to 99.2% of the repertoires. The TCS score was defined as the ratio of F50 (clonal expansion) to E x V (chaos), calculated using BLOSUM62-based TCRdist between CDR3 peptides within each V-J. Welch's t-statistics and random forest reduced roughly 540 V-J features to roughly 13, which were used in a naive Bayes classifier (R e1071). TCRdb reprocessed the public reads (quality trimming at Q25 with fastp, clone calling with MiXCR) and kept in-frame beta chains. Rows are combined by CDR3 protein, so each entry shows the most common genes and DNA. These V and J calls rely on TCRdb rather than the paper's analysis. A total of 300,000 to 450,000 distinct CDR3 sequences appear in this sample, 20% to 25% of them only once. Together, the top ten hold more than 60% of the sample.

A word on this clonotype: Its cognate antigen has yet to be identified. No qualities accompany the bases; no much larger clone lies one base away.

Graves' hyperthyroidism was defined as stable when no progression to ophthalmopathy occurred over 18 months of follow-up. Hyperthyroidism patients were aged 18 to 65 years and newly diagnosed, with disease duration of less than 2 months. Exclusion was applied to patients with uncontrolled infections, other autoimmune diseases, pregnancy or lactation. Diagnoses were based on clinical symptoms, serum thyroxine and TRAb, thyroid ultrasound and orbital computed tomography. PBMCs were separated from 10 ml of fresh peripheral blood using Ficoll-Paque density gradient centrifugation. Trizol reagent was used to extract total RNA, and RNA quality was then checked on an Agilent 2100 Bioanalyzer. The CDR1 and CDR2 encoded by the germline V gene are MRHNA and SNTAGT. The CDR3 covers 16 residues, taking in both the cysteine and the phenylalanine. Kept here is only the CDR3 DNA, which spans 48 bases and is read in frame from base 1. V and J are truncated by 6 bases and 1 base respectively, leaving an intervening sequence of 15 bases.

The source material was blood. The chain uses TRBV6-4 and TRBJ2-2, with a tentative D gene TRBD2 over 6 matching bases. The TCR comes from a man aged 50 to 60 with Graves' hyperthyroidism. Here the CDR3 is given as CASSPEGGENTGELFF. In nucleotide form, the sequence is TGTGCCAGCAGCCCCGAAGGCGGGGAGAACACCGGGGAGCTGTTTTTT.